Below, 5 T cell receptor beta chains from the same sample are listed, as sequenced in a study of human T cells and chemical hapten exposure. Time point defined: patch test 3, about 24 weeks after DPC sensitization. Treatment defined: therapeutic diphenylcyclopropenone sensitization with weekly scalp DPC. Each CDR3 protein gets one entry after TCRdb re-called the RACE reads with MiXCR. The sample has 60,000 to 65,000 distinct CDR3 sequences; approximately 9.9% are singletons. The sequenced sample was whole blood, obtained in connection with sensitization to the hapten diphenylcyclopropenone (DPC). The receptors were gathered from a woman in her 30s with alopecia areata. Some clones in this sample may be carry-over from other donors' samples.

CDR3 sequence: CASSLVGGSNQPQHF. As DNA, the CDR3 is TGTGCCAGCAGCTTAGTAGGGGGGAGCAATCAGCCCCAGCATTTT. The genes are TRBV7-2 and TRBJ1-5, with D tentatively TRBD1 (6 bases). This CDR3 has 15 residues. Looked up from germline, CDR1 is SGHTA and CDR2 is FQGNSA. The V end was cut by 1 base, the J end by 1 base, with 8 bases between.

CDR3 sequence: CASSPPVGNYGYTF. CDR3 DNA: TGTGCCAGCTCACCACCCGTTGGGAACTATGGCTACACCTTC. This chain links TRBV18 with TRBJ1-2; unclear D gene. Germline loops: CDR1 KGHSH, CDR2 LQKENI. Trimming took 0 bases from V and 2 from J, leaving 7 bases between them. The CDR3 contains 14 residues.

CDR3 sequence: CASSSTGTGNYNEQFF. The CDR3 DNA reads TGTGCCAGCAGCTCTACCGGGACAGGGAACTACAATGAGCAGTTCTTC. The genes are TRBV7-3 and TRBJ2-1; 9 bases are a match to TRBD1. Germline CDR1 SGHTA, CDR2 FQGTGA. The CDR3 is 16 amino acids. The junction had 7 bases not matched to a gene; V was cut back by 4 bases and J by 3 bases.

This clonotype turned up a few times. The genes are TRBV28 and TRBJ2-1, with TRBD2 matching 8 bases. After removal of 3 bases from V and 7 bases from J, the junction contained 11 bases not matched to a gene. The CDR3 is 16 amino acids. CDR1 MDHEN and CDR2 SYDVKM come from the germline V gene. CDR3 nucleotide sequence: TGTGCCAGCAGTTTCGGACGGGGGGGCCGTATTAATGAGCAGTTCTTC. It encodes CASSFGRGGRINEQFF.

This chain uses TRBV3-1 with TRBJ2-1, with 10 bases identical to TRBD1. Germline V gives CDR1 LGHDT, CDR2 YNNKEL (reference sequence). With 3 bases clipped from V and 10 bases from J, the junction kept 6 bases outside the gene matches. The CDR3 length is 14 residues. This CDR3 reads CASSHLDRGAEQFF. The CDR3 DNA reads TGTGCCAGCAGCCATCTGGACAGGGGGGCCGAGCAGTTCTTC.